One TCR beta chain is described in this entry. Its antigen is unidentified. CD45RO-negative cells were positively selected for CCR7, leaving out terminally differentiated effector memory CD45RA+ cells. This record belongs to a study of shared clonotypes between healthy human individuals. Study-wide results and caveats: The genetic and exposure-history diversity represented was limited by few donors.

Trimming cost V 5 bases and J 8 bases, with 15 bases left between them. The germline gives CDR1 MNHEY, CDR2 SMNVEV (reference sequence). This CDR3 contains 14 residues. Assay runs were performed at deep level. Sequenced by immunoSEQ multiplex PCR; TCRdb stores in-frame clones only, minus some. The table records a few million clones, approximately 92% of them present only once. V gene TRBV27 combines with J gene TRBJ1-4; D ambiguous. The receptor comes from a man between 18 and 29 years old in good health. Some clones in this sample may be carry-over from other donors' samples. The sample consisted of naive CD8+ T cells from PBMCs. CDR3 amino acids: CASSARASEEKLFF. DNA for the CDR3: TGTGCCAGCAGTGCTCGAGCTAGTGAGGAAAAACTGTTTTTT.